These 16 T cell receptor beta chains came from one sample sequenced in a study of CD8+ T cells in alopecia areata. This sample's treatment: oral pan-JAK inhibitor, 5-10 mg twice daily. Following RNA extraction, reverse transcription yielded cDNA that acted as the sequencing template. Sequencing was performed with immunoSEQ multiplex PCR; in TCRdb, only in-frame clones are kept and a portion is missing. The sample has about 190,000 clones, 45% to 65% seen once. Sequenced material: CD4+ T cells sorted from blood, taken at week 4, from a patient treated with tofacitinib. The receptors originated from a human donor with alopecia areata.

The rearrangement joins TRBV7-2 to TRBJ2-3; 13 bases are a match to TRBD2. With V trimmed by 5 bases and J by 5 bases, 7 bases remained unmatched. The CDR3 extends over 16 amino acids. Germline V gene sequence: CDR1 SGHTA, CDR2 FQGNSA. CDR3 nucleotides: TGTGCCAGCAGCCTACGGACTAGCGGGAGTGGAGATACGCAGTATTTT. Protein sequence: CASSLRTSGSGDTQYF.

The CDR3, as DNA: TGTGCCAGCATGATGGAGGGGGCCCAGCCCCAGCATTTT. Encoded protein: CASMMEGAQPQHF. The chain recombines TRBV2 with TRBJ1-5; 7 nucleotides match TRBD1. The length of the CDR3 is 13 residues. V gave up 7 bases and J gave up 7 bases; unmatched junction bases: 7. Germline values: CDR1 SNHLY, CDR2 FYNNEI.

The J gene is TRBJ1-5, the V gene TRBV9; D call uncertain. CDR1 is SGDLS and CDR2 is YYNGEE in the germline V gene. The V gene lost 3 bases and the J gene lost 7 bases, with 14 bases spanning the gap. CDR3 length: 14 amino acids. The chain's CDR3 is CASSAKEGGQPQHF. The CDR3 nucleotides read TGTGCCAGCAGCGCAAAGGAGGGCGGGCAGCCCCAGCATTTT. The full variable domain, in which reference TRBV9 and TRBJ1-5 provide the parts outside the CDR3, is DSGVTQTPKHLITATGQRVTLRCSPRSGDLSVYWYQQSLDQGLQFLIQYYNGEERAKGNILERFSAQQFPDLHSELNLSSLELGDSALYFCASSAKEGGQPQHFGDGTRLSIL.

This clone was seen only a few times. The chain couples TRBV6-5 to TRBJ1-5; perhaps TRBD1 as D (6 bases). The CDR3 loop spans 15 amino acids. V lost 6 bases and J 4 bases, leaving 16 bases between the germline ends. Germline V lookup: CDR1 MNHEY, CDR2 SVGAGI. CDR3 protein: CASSPGQWGNQPQHF. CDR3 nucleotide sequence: TGTGCCAGCAGCCCAGGACAGTGGGGGAATCAGCCCCAGCATTTT.

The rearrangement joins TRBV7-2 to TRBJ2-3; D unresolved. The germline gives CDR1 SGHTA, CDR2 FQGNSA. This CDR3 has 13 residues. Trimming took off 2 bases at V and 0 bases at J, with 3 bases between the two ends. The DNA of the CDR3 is TGTGCCAGCAGCTTAAGTAGCACAGATACGCAGTATTTT. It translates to CASSLSSTDTQYF.

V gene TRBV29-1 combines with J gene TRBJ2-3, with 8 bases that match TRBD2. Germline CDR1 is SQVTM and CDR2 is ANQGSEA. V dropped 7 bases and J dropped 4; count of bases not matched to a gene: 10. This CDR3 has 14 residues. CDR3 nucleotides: TGCAGCGGCCGGCTCGGACTAGCTGCAGATACGCAGTATTTT. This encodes CSGRLGLAADTQYF.

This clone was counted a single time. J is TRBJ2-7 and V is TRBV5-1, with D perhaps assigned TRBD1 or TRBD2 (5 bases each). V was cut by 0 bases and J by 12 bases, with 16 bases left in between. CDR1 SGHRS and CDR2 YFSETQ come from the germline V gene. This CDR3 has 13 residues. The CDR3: CASSLDGAKGRYF. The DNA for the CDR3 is TGCGCCAGCAGCTTGGACGGGGCTAAGGGACGGTACTTC.

The DNA for the CDR3 is TGTGCCAGCAGCCAAGACAGGGACAGGGTTTTCTATGGCTACACCTTC. Translation: CASSQDRDRVFYGYTF. The rearrangement links TRBV14 to TRBJ1-2, with 9 bases matching TRBD1. This CDR3 has 16 amino acids. After removal of 0 bases from V and 4 bases from J, the junction contained 6 bases not matched to a gene. The germline V gene encodes CDR1 SGHDN and CDR2 FVKESK.

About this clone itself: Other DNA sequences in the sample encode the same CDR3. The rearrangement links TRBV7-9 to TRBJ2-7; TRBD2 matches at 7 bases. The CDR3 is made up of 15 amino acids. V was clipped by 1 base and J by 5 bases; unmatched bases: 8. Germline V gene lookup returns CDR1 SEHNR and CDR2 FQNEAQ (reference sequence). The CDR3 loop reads CASSLGGGRAHEQYF. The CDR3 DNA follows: TGTGCCAGCAGCTTAGGAGGTGGGAGGGCCCACGAGCAGTACTTC. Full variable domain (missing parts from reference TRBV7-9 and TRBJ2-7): DTGVSQNPRHKITKRGQNVTFRCDPISEHNRLYWYRQTLGQGPEFLTYFQNEAQLEKSRLLSDRFSAERPKGSFSTLEIQRTEQGDSAMYLCASSLGGGRAHEQYFGPGTRLTVT.

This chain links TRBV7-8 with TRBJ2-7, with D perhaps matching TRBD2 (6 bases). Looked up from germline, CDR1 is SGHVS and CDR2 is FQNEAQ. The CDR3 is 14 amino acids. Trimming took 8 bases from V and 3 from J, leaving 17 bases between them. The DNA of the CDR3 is TGTGCCAGCGGATCAGCGGGTATCCTCTACGAGCAGTACTTC. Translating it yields CASGSAGILYEQYF.

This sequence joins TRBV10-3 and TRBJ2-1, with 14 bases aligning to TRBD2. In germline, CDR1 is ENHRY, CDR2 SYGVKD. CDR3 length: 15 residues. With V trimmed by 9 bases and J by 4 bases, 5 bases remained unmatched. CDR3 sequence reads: CAIGTSGSNYNEQFF. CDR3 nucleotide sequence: TGTGCCATAGGGACTAGCGGGAGTAATTACAATGAGCAGTTCTTC.

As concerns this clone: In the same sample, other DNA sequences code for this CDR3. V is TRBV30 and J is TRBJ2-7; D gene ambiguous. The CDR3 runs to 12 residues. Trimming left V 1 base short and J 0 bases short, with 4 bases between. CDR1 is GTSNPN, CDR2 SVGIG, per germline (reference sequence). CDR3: CAWSASSYEQYF. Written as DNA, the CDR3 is TGTGCCTGGAGTGCGAGCTCCTACGAGCAGTACTTC.

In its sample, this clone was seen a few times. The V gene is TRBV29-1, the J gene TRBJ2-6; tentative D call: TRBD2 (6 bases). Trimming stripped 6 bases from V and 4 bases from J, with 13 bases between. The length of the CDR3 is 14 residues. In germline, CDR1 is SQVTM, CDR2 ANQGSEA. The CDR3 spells CSVAGGDGANVLTF. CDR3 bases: TGCAGCGTAGCCGGAGGGGACGGGGCCAACGTCCTGACTTTC.

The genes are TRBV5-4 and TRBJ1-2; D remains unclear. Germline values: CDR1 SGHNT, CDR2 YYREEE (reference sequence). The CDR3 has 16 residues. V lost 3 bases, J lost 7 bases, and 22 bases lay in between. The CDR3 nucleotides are TGTGCCAGCAGCTACGAGCGAAGAACCCGCGGGGTTGGCTACACCTTC. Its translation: CASSYERRTRGVGYTF.

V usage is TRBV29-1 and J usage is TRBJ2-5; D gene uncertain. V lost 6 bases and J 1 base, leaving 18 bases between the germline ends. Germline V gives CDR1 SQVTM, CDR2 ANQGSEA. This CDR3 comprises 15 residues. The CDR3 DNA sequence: TGCAGCGTCAAAACCGCGTTTTACAGCCAAGAGACCCAGTACTTC. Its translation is CSVKTAFYSQETQYF.

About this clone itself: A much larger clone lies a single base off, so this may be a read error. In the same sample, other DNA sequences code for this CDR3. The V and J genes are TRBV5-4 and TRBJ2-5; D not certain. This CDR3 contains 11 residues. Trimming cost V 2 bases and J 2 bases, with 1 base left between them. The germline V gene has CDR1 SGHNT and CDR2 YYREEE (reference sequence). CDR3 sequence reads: CASSFQETQYF. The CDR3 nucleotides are TGTGCCAGCAGCTTTCAAGAGACCCAGTACTTC.